This TCR beta chain was sequenced in a study of T-cell reconstitution after alpha-beta-depleted transplantation in children. Losses at the gene ends were 3 bases for V and 12 bases for J; bases not matched to a gene: 4. Germline CDR1 SQVTM, CDR2 ANQGSEA. There are 11 residues in the CDR3. The sample holds a few counts of this clonotype. Construction of the TCRbeta library involved unique molecular identifiers. TCRdb processed the PCR reads anew with MiXCR; each CDR3 protein has one entry. Of approximately 490,000 distinct CDR3 sequences in the sample, about 12% were seen once. This receptor was taken from a human donor who donated a stem cell graft to a child with combined immunodeficiency. The J gene is TRBJ2-1, the V gene TRBV29-1, with TRBD1 identical over 8 bases. Source: PBMCs from the stem cell graft donor, taken from the stem cell graft. This CDR3 reads CSVDTGGWQFF. The CDR3 coding sequence is TGCAGCGTTGACACAGGGGGATGGCAGTTCTTC.